One sample yielded the 20 T cell receptor beta chains listed below, sequenced in a study of blood T cell repertoires in COVID-19. Only in-frame clones appear in the TCRdb table, and some are missing; sequencing was by immunoSEQ multiplex PCR. The profile shows roughly 230,000 clones, 65% to 90% of them singletons. Input material: peripheral blood. These receptors were taken from a man between 45 and 60 years old with COVID-19, enrolled during active disease.

The chain combines TRBV6-1 with TRBJ1-4; 9 bases map to TRBD1. Germline V CDR1 and CDR2: MNHNS, SASEGT. The CDR3 covers 17 residues. V was pared by 4 bases and J by 4 bases, with 10 bases of the junction left unmatched. The CDR3 protein is CASSALLGGQGNEKLFF. The CDR3 region has the DNA TGTGCCAGCAGTGCCCTTCTCGGGGGACAGGGTAATGAAAAACTGTTTTTT.

The genes are TRBV3-1 (or the pseudogene TRBV3-2) and TRBJ2-7; a possible D gene is TRBD2 (6 bases). With 1 base removed from V and 0 bases from J, the gap between germline ends came to 10 bases. CDR3 length: 15 amino acids. Germline CDR1 and CDR2: LGHDT and YNNKEL (reference sequence). CDR3 nucleotides: TGTGCCAGCAGCCAAGGCCAGGAGGGCTCCTACGAGCAGTACTTC. Translated, it gives CASSQGQEGSYEQYF.

This clone was seen a single time. The chain uses TRBV6-5 and TRBJ1-2; D not certain. The CDR3 is 14 residues long. CDR1 and CDR2 from the germline V gene are MNHEY and SVGAGI. The V end lost 0 bases, the J end lost 4 bases, and 9 bases lay between the germline ends. CDR3 in amino acids: CASSYSRESYGYTF. CDR3 in DNA: TGTGCCAGCAGTTACTCGAGGGAGTCCTATGGCTACACCTTC.

This clone appeared a single time. This chain joins TRBV11-2 and TRBJ1-1; D may be TRBD1 (5 bases). The V and J ends lost 6 bases and 5 bases respectively, with 19 bases between them. The CDR3 spans 15 residues. Germline CDR1 and CDR2: SGHAT and FQNNGV. The CDR3 sequence is CASSRQQGSVTEAFF. As DNA, the CDR3 is TGTGCCAGCAGTCGTCAGCAGGGTTCGGTGACTGAAGCTTTCTTT.

The rearrangement links TRBV9 to TRBJ1-2, with TRBD1 identical over 8 bases. The junction had 8 bases not matched to a gene; V was cut back by 2 bases and J by 5 bases. CDR3 length equals 15 residues. Germline lookup yields CDR1 SGDLS and CDR2 YYNGEE. The CDR3 DNA reads TGTGCCAGCAGCGTTCAGGGGGCCGGACCTTATGGCTACACCTTC. The encoded protein is CASSVQGAGPYGYTF. The full variable domain, in which reference TRBV9 and TRBJ1-2 provide the parts outside the CDR3, is DSGVTQTPKHLITATGQRVTLRCSPRSGDLSVYWYQQSLDQGLQFLIQYYNGEERAKGNILERFSAQQFPDLHSELNLSSLELGDSALYFCASSVQGAGPYGYTFGSGTRLTVV.

The chain has TRBV14 and TRBJ1-6; no definite D call. This CDR3 spans 13 amino acids. The germline V gene has CDR1 SGHDN and CDR2 FVKESK. Trimming removed 0 bases at V and 8 bases at J, with 5 bases between. The CDR3 reads CASSQDLHSPLHF. The CDR3, as DNA: TGTGCCAGCAGCCAAGATCTCCATTCACCCCTCCACTTT.

The rearrangement uses TRBV6-1 and TRBJ2-7; 9 nucleotides line up with TRBD2. V shed 0 bases, J shed 1 base, and the junction held 4 bases outside the gene matches. The CDR3 has 16 amino acids. Per germline, CDR1 MNHNS and CDR2 SASEGT. The CDR3 region has the DNA TGTGCCAGCAGTGAAGCGCTAGCGGGGACATCCTACGAGCAGTACTTC. Translating it yields CASSEALAGTSYEQYF.

In its sample, this clone was seen once. The rearrangement links TRBV3-1 (or the pseudogene TRBV3-2) to TRBJ2-7, with D perhaps TRBD1 (6 bases). Germline-derived CDR1 and CDR2 are LGHDT and YNNKEL (reference sequence). CDR3 length: 13 amino acids. The V end lost 1 base, the J end lost 6 bases, and 10 bases lay between the germline ends. This chain's CDR3 is CASSQGGTSEQYF. The CDR3, as DNA: TGTGCCAGCAGCCAAGGTGGGACATCCGAGCAGTACTTC.

This clone was detected many times. This chain uses TRBV25-1 with TRBJ2-5; D perhaps matches TRBD2 (5 bases). Trimming took off 1 base at V and 3 bases at J, with 12 bases between the two ends. CDR3 length: 15 residues. Germline CDR1 is MGHDK and CDR2 is SYGVNS. The CDR3 nucleotides read TGTGCCAGCAGTGAATTCGGAGGAAACAAAGAGACCCAGTACTTC. Protein product: CASSEFGGNKETQYF.

This clone occurred once. V and J are TRBV10-3 and TRBJ2-1, with 8 bases aligning to TRBD1. The junction had 9 bases not matched to a gene; V was cut back by 6 bases and J by 5 bases. This CDR3 is built from 15 residues. Per germline, CDR1 ENHRY and CDR2 SYGVKD. CDR3 in DNA: TGTGCCATCAGCGACGACAGGGGCGGCAACAATGAGCAGTTCTTC. It encodes CAISDDRGGNNEQFF.

The rearrangement links TRBV2 to TRBJ2-7; D might be TRBD1 (6 bases). Germline V CDR1 and CDR2: SNHLY, FYNNEI. There are 13 residues in the CDR3. V was shortened by 8 bases and J by 0 bases, with 11 bases between the two germline ends. The CDR3 protein is CASVRDNSYEQYF. The CDR3 DNA reads as TGTGCCAGCGTTAGGGACAACTCCTACGAGCAGTACTTC.

The V call is TRBV4-1, the J call TRBJ1-4; 8 nucleotides line up with TRBD1. CDR3 size: 15 residues. V shed 2 bases and J 4 bases; nucleotides not matched to a gene: 3. CDR1 and CDR2 (germline): MGHRA, YSYEKL. CDR3 bases: TGCGCCAGCAGCCAAACAGGGGGGAGTAATGAAAAACTGTTTTTT. This translates into CASSQTGGSNEKLFF.

The chain couples TRBV7-2 to TRBJ1-2, with D possibly being TRBD1 (5 bases). Germline loops: CDR1 SGHTA, CDR2 FQGNSA. Trimming removed 2 bases at V and 8 bases at J, with 12 bases between. The CDR3 is 13 amino acids. CDR3 nucleotide sequence: TGTGCCAGCAGCTTATATAGGGGCGGAGGCTACACCTTC. Translated, it gives CASSLYRGGGYTF. Together with reference TRBV7-2 and TRBJ1-2, the CDR3 gives the full variable domain: GAGVSQSPSNKVTEKGKDVELRCDPISGHTALYWYRQSLGQGLEFLIYFQGNSAPDKSGLPSDRFSAERTGGSVSTLTIQRTQQEDSAVYLCASSLYRGGGYTFGSGTRLTVV.

The chain carries TRBV10-3 and TRBJ1-2, with 7 bases lining up with TRBD1. The V gene end was trimmed by 7 bases and the J gene end by 7 bases; junction bases not matched to a gene: 18. Germline assignment: CDR1 ENHRY and CDR2 SYGVKD. The CDR3 loop spans 16 amino acids. Written as DNA, the CDR3 is TGTGCCATCAACTCAGGGGGGACCGGGAACTCCGGTGGCTACACCTTC. This codes for CAINSGGTGNSGGYTF.

The chain has TRBV7-6 and TRBJ2-5; TRBD1 matches at 9 bases. The CDR3 has 16 amino acids. Trimming took 5 bases from V and 4 from J; bases not matched to a gene: 11. Germline V lookup: CDR1 SGHVS, CDR2 FNYEAQ. CDR3 nucleotides: TGTGCCAGCAGCCCAAGGACAGGGGAAAGGGGAGAGACCCAGTACTTC. Translating it yields CASSPRTGERGETQYF.

The chain combines TRBV9 with TRBJ2-2; D perhaps matches TRBD1 (5 bases). The CDR3 spans 13 residues. V lost 4 bases and J 6 bases, leaving 10 bases between the germline ends. CDR1 and CDR2 (germline): SGDLS, YYNGEE. The CDR3: CASSPPQAGELFF. As DNA, the CDR3 is TGTGCCAGCAGCCCCCCACAGGCCGGGGAGCTGTTTTTT.

CDR3 protein: CSVSWGTGSATNEKLFF. The DNA of the CDR3 is TGCAGCGTTAGTTGGGGGACAGGCTCTGCAACTAATGAAAAACTGTTTTTT. The V gene is TRBV29-1, the J gene TRBJ1-4, with 8 bases lining up with TRBD1. The CDR3 has 17 residues. The germline V gene encodes CDR1 SQVTM and CDR2 ANQGSEA. Losses at the gene ends were 5 bases for V and 0 bases for J; bases not matched to a gene: 11.

The chain recombines TRBV11-2 with TRBJ2-7, with 8 bases that match TRBD1. The CDR3 length is 14 residues. Trimming took 3 bases from V and 3 from J; bases not matched to a gene: 4. Germline CDR1 and CDR2: SGHAT and FQNNGV. CDR3 amino acids: CASSLTGASYEQYF. CDR3 in DNA: TGTGCCAGCAGCTTGACAGGGGCAAGCTACGAGCAGTACTTC.

CDR3 nucleotides: TGCAGTGCTAGTAGGGGGTTTGGGAACATTCAGTACTTC. It translates to CSASRGFGNIQYF. The chain couples TRBV20-1 to TRBJ2-4; tentative D call: TRBD1 (6 bases). This CDR3 contains 13 residues. Germline V CDR1 and CDR2: DFQATT, SNEGSKA (reference sequence). V lost 3 bases and J lost 7, with 13 bases in between.

This rearrangement joins TRBV6-2 or TRBV6-3 to TRBJ1-2; D is ambiguous. The CDR3 consists of 13 residues. The V gene lost 2 bases and the J gene lost 4 bases, with 8 bases spanning the gap. Germline V gene lookup returns CDR1 MNHEY and CDR2 SVGEGT. The CDR3 loop is CASSYKHLYGYTF. DNA for the CDR3: TGTGCCAGCAGTTACAAACATCTCTATGGCTACACCTTC.